This T cell receptor beta chain was identified in a study of blood T cell repertoires in COVID-19. Whole-study context: The United States, Italy and Spain supplied acute and convalescent COVID-19 samples.

The V gene end was trimmed by 4 bases and the J gene end by 5 bases; junction bases not matched to a gene: 6. This CDR3 is built from 15 residues. Germline assignment: CDR1 SGHRS and CDR2 YFSETQ. Only one count was recorded for this clone. Ages ranged from roughly 18 to 100 years, with residence in about two dozen US areas. All recovered Cohort 3 donors got two negative PCRs, got clearance, or saw symptom resolution. Per the study methods: Estimated nucleated cell counts came from reference gene primer amplification. Sequenced by immunoSEQ multiplex PCR; TCRdb stores in-frame clones only, minus some. V and J calls and clone size follow that table, whereas D and trimming were derived from the DNA. The sample has around 200,000 clones; 85% are singletons.

The sequenced material came from PBMCs or T cells enriched from blood (not recorded which). The chain uses TRBV5-1 and TRBJ1-6; 7 positions match TRBD1. The sequence came from a man aged 40-55 years who had recovered from COVID-19. The CDR3 nucleotides are TGCGCCAGCAGCCTACGACAGGGAGATAATTCACCCCTCCACTTT. This gives the protein CASSLRQGDNSPLHF.